The sequence of this T cell receptor beta chain was determined in a study of Ad26.COV2.S vaccination and SARS-CoV-2 variants. Study results and caveats: Assessments of TCR breadth and depth may have underestimated the total T cell responses. Recipients of either vaccine or placebo displayed similar breadth of non-spike TCRs.

Sequenced by immunoSEQ multiplex PCR; TCRdb stores in-frame clones only, minus some. This sample has more than 150,000 clones, with approximately 90% found just once. Of note for this clone: Its target is not known.

The V and J ends lost 4 bases and 0 bases respectively, with 12 bases between them. The CDR3 is 15 amino acids. Germline-derived CDR1 and CDR2 are SGHTA and FQGTGA. The rearrangement links TRBV7-3 to TRBJ1-1; D perhaps matches TRBD1 (6 bases). The source of this sequence is a human donor who had recovered from COVID-19. The material was peripheral blood, obtained after recovery from COVID-19. The CDR3 protein is CASSSQQGLNTEAFF. The CDR3, as DNA: TGTGCCAGCAGCTCCCAACAGGGCTTGAACACTGAAGCTTTCTTT.